This T cell receptor (beta chain) originates from a study of blood T cell repertoires in COVID-19. Whole-study context: The cDNA or gDNA used as material had been derived from T cells, B-cell-depleted T cells, or PBMCs.

V shed 0 bases and J 5 bases; nucleotides not matched to a gene: 8. The CDR3 contains 16 residues. The germline V gene encodes CDR1 SGHRS and CDR2 YFSETQ. Original processing methods: Amplification from reference gene primers served as the basis for estimated nucleated cell counts. Assay used: immunoSEQ multiplex PCR; TCRdb lists only in-frame clones, some missing. V, J and clone size reflect that table, while D and trimming were determined from the DNA. Of fewer than 500,000 clones in the sample, roughly 88% are singletons; the top ten hold 0.95% to 1%. The sequenced sample consisted of PBMCs or T cells enriched from blood (not recorded which). This sequence joins TRBV5-1 and TRBJ2-7; 10 positions match TRBD1. This receptor was identified in a woman between 25 and 40 years old with acute COVID-19. The CDR3 is CASSLVPRDRGHEQYF. The CDR3 DNA is TGCGCCAGCAGCTTGGTCCCCCGGGACAGGGGTCACGAGCAGTACTTC.